This record looks at one T cell receptor (beta chain) sequence and its context. The target antigen is unknown. The assay was immunoSEQ multiplex PCR, and TCRdb's table has in-frame clones only and misses some. This sample has 30,000 or so clones, with under 95% found just once. This entry comes from a study of PD-1 blockade in classical Hodgkin lymphoma. Study-wide results and limits: Relapsed/refractory patients reportedly had lower baseline diversity than newly diagnosed patients.

Stated time point: newly diagnosed, previously untreated cHL patient sample. Comparison PBMCs came from previously untreated, newly diagnosed classical Hodgkin lymphoma patients. The CDR3 is 14 amino acids. Germline CDR1 reads MNHNS; CDR2 reads SASEGT. V lost 7 bases, J lost 4 bases, and 16 bases lay in between. This chain joins TRBV6-1 and TRBJ1-2, with D tentatively TRBD1 (5 bases). This TCR derives from a human donor with classical Hodgkin lymphoma. What was sequenced was peripheral blood mononuclear cells (PBMCs). The CDR3 region has the DNA TGTGCCAGCACCGAAGGAGGGGCTTTCTATGGCTACACCTTC. Translation: CASTEGGAFYGYTF.